Each of the 27 T cell receptor beta chains below was sequenced from the same sample in a study of shared clonotypes between healthy human individuals. Naive CD8 cells, CD45RO-negative and positively selected for CCR7, excluded terminally differentiated effector memory CD45RA+ cells. Method: immunoSEQ multiplex PCR; TCRdb's copy keeps in-frame clones and lacks some. The table includes millions of clones, roughly 95% detected once. The sample consisted of naive CD8+ T cells sorted from blood. The receptors originated from a man aged 18 to 30 in good health.

V is TRBV6-6 and J is TRBJ1-1; D gene uncertain. V was cut by 1 base and J by 6 bases, with 9 bases left in between. The CDR3 covers 13 residues. CDR1 is MNHNY and CDR2 is SVGAGI in the germline V gene (reference sequence). Here the CDR3 DNA reads TGTGCCAGCAGTTACTTTCCTATATCTGAAGCTTTCTTT. Translation: CASSYFPISEAFF.

This chain links TRBV5-4 with TRBJ2-7; 10 bases fit TRBD1. This CDR3 contains 15 residues. Germline V lookup: CDR1 SGHNT, CDR2 YYREEE (reference sequence). After removal of 3 bases from V and 4 bases from J, the junction contained 7 bases not matched to a gene. The CDR3 spells CASSSPGTGVYEQYF. The CDR3 DNA is TGTGCCAGCAGCTCTCCCGGGACAGGGGTTTACGAGCAGTACTTC.

This clone was picked up one time. The chain couples TRBV7-9 to TRBJ1-2; possible D gene TRBD1, 5 bases. The germline CDR1 and CDR2 sequences are SEHNR and FQNEAQ (reference sequence). Trimming left V 9 bases short and J 3 bases short, with 11 bases between. The CDR3 is 12 amino acids. CDR3 protein: CARTSGDYGYTF. CDR3 coding DNA: TGTGCCAGGACATCGGGGGACTATGGCTACACCTTC.

The V call is TRBV7-9, the J call TRBJ2-1; TRBD2 matches 9 bases. Losses at the gene ends were 4 bases for V and 8 bases for J; bases not matched to a gene: 21. The germline V gene has CDR1 SEHNR and CDR2 FQNEAQ (reference sequence). This CDR3 is 19 amino acids long. CDR3 amino acids: CASSSILGYVAGVGDEQFF. For the CDR3, the DNA is TGTGCCAGCAGCTCTATCTTGGGCTACGTAGCGGGAGTAGGGGATGAGCAGTTCTTC.

This sequence joins TRBV7-9 and TRBJ1-2; D is unclear. Trimming stripped 1 base from V and 4 bases from J, with 13 bases between. This CDR3 is built from 15 residues. Germline lookup yields CDR1 SEHNR and CDR2 FQNEAQ (reference sequence). The chain's CDR3 is CASSLGEGGIYGYTF. In DNA, the CDR3 is TGTGCCAGCAGCTTAGGCGAGGGTGGAATCTATGGCTACACCTTC.

On this clone itself: The identical CDR3 is also encoded by other nucleotide sequences in the sample. DNA for the CDR3: TGTGCCAGCAGCGTAGAAGGATCAGGAGGGTACCAAGAGACCCAGTACTTC. This gives the protein CASSVEGSGGYQETQYF. The V gene is TRBV9, the J gene TRBJ2-5, with a tentative D call TRBD2 (6 bases). In germline, CDR1 is SGDLS, CDR2 YYNGEE. With 0 bases removed from V and 0 bases from J, the gap between germline ends came to 15 bases. The CDR3 totals 17 residues. Full variable domain (rest looked up from reference TRBV9 and TRBJ2-5): DSGVTQTPKHLITATGQRVTLRCSPRSGDLSVYWYQQSLDQGLQFLIQYYNGEERAKGNILERFSAQQFPDLHSELNLSSLELGDSALYFCASSVEGSGGYQETQYFGPGTRLLVL.

This sequence joins TRBV5-1 and TRBJ2-7, with 8 bases matching TRBD1. The CDR3 has 14 amino acids. J lost 3 bases, V lost 3 bases, and 5 bases had no gene match. Germline V gene sequence: CDR1 SGHRS, CDR2 YFSETQ. The CDR3 sequence is CASSSTGGIYEQYF. The CDR3, as DNA: TGCGCCAGCAGCTCCACAGGGGGTATCTACGAGCAGTACTTC.

The gene calls are TRBV2 and TRBJ1-6; D may be TRBD1 (6 bases). The CDR3 runs to 17 residues. Trimming pared 2 bases from V and 10 bases from J, leaving 21 bases between. The germline gives CDR1 SNHLY, CDR2 FYNNEI. CDR3 residues: CASSESFPGEALSPLHF. Written as DNA, the CDR3 is TGTGCCAGCAGTGAATCTTTCCCAGGGGAGGCTTTGTCACCCCTCCACTTT.

The CDR3 DNA is TGTGCCAGCAGTGCCCAGCGGGGCGTCACAGATACGCAGTATTTT. It encodes CASSAQRGVTDTQYF. The chain combines TRBV2 with TRBJ2-3; 7 nucleotides align to TRBD2. Germline CDR1 reads SNHLY; CDR2 reads FYNNEI. The length of the CDR3 is 15 residues. V shed 4 bases, J shed 2 bases, and the junction held 6 bases outside the gene matches.

J is TRBJ1-2 and V is TRBV28; 7 bases agree with TRBD1. Germline values: CDR1 MDHEN, CDR2 SYDVKM. This CDR3 region has 14 residues. V lost 4 bases to trimming and J lost 2 bases; unmatched junction nucleotides: 4. The CDR3 region is CASSWDSQNYGYTF. CDR3 nucleotides: TGTGCCAGCAGTTGGGACAGTCAAAACTATGGCTACACCTTC.

This sequence joins TRBV14 and TRBJ2-5; unclear D gene. Germline V CDR1 and CDR2: SGHDN, FVKESK. Trimming shortened V by 2 bases and J by 4 bases, and 8 bases separated the two germline ends. This CDR3 is built from 13 residues. CDR3 sequence (DNA): TGTGCCAGCAGCCAATTTACGATAGAGACCCAGTACTTC. Its protein is CASSQFTIETQYF. The variable domain in full, with the rest retrieved from reference TRBV14 and TRBJ2-5, is EAGVTQFPSHSVIEKGQTVTLRCDPISGHDNLYWYRRVMGKEIKFLLHFVKESKQDESGMPNNRFLAERTGGTYSTLKVQPAELEDSGVYFCASSQFTIETQYFGPGTRLLVL.

The CDR3 region has the DNA TGCGCCAGCAGCCAAGCTCTAGCGGGAGCGTCCTACGAGCAGTACTTC. This codes for CASSQALAGASYEQYF. V gene TRBV4-1 combines with J gene TRBJ2-7; 10 nucleotides align to TRBD2. The ends lost 1 base at V and 1 base at J; junction bases unmatched: 4. The germline V gene encodes CDR1 MGHRA and CDR2 YSYEKL. The CDR3 has 16 residues.

The chain is built from TRBV6-5 and TRBJ2-7; 8 positions agree with TRBD1. The V gene end was trimmed by 0 bases and the J gene end by 6 bases; junction bases not matched to a gene: 10. The CDR3 is made up of 16 amino acids. CDR1 is MNHEY, CDR2 SVGAGI, per germline. The CDR3 spells CASSYSVGQAFFEQYF. The DNA for the CDR3 is TGTGCCAGCAGTTACTCGGTGGGACAGGCATTTTTCGAGCAGTACTTC.

The chain carries TRBV28 and TRBJ2-7; 8 bases fit TRBD1. The V and J ends lost 3 bases and 6 bases, in that order; junction bases with no gene match: 4. The germline CDR1 and CDR2 sequences are MDHEN and SYDVKM. The CDR3 runs to 13 residues. This CDR3 is CASSFTGTGEQYF. CDR3 nucleotides: TGTGCCAGCAGTTTCACCGGGACAGGCGAGCAGTACTTC.

This chain connects TRBV30 to TRBJ2-1; 9 nucleotides match TRBD1. Trimming at V came to 4 bases and at J to 3 bases, leaving 7 bases not matched to a gene. The CDR3 totals 15 residues. Germline V gives CDR1 GTSNPN, CDR2 SVGIG (reference sequence). The DNA for the CDR3 is TGTGCCTGGAAACCGGGACAGGGCCACTACAATGAGCAGTTCTTC. It codes for CAWKPGQGHYNEQFF.

This clone has a handful of counts. Other DNA sequences of this sample code for an identical CDR3. This chain joins TRBV7-9 and TRBJ2-7; D is unresolved. This CDR3 region has 11 residues. CDR1 and CDR2 from the germline V gene are SEHNR and FQNEAQ (reference sequence). Trimming shortened V by 6 bases and J by 2 bases, and 5 bases separated the two germline ends. The CDR3, as DNA: TGTGCCAGCAGTTCTGCCTACGAGCAGTACTTC. It specifies CASSSAYEQYF.

This sequence joins TRBV7-2 and TRBJ2-3, with D maybe TRBD2 (5 bases). CDR1 and CDR2 (germline): SGHTA, FQGNSA. Trimming cost V 0 bases and J 11 bases, with 15 bases left between them. This CDR3 comprises 14 residues. CDR3 nucleotides: TGTGCCAGCAGCTTAGCTGAGGGAGTATATGGGCAGTATTTT. Protein sequence: CASSLAEGVYGQYF.

This clone was found a few times. The genes are TRBV4-1 and TRBJ2-7; no clear D. This CDR3 is built from 16 residues. Looked up from germline, CDR1 is MGHRA and CDR2 is YSYEKL. V dropped 0 bases and J dropped 4 bases, with 16 bases sitting between them. The CDR3 reads CASSQDRWSDSYEQYF. DNA for the CDR3: TGCGCCAGCAGCCAAGATCGGTGGTCCGACTCTTACGAGCAGTACTTC.

The rearrangement links TRBV19 to TRBJ1-2; TRBD1 is a possible D gene (6 bases). The ends were cut back, 5 bases at V and 4 bases at J, with 17 bases in the middle. The CDR3 loop spans 15 amino acids. Germline assignment: CDR1 LNHDA and CDR2 SQIVND (reference sequence). The CDR3 here is CASSARADSIYGYTF. The DNA for the CDR3 is TGTGCCAGTAGTGCCCGCGCGGACAGTATCTATGGCTACACCTTC.

V is TRBV6-1 and J is TRBJ2-5; 7 bases map to TRBD2. The CDR3 has 16 residues. CDR1 MNHNS and CDR2 SASEGT come from the germline V gene. Trimming at V came to 1 base and at J to 0 bases, leaving 5 bases not matched to a gene. This chain's CDR3 is CASSEGWEGYQETQYF. The CDR3 coding sequence is TGTGCCAGCAGTGAAGGGTGGGAGGGGTACCAAGAGACCCAGTACTTC.

The chain is built from TRBV19 and TRBJ2-7; 9 bases fit TRBD2. CDR1 and CDR2 from the germline V gene are LNHDA and SQIVND (reference sequence). CDR3 length: 16 amino acids. V gave up 0 bases and J gave up 3 bases; unmatched junction bases: 6. The CDR3 here is CASSIDGTSRFYEQYF. For the CDR3, the DNA is TGTGCCAGTAGTATAGACGGGACTAGCAGATTCTACGAGCAGTACTTC.

J is TRBJ1-2 and V is TRBV2; TRBD1 might be the D (6 bases). Trimming shortened V by 2 bases and J by 4 bases, and 11 bases separated the two germline ends. The CDR3 runs 14 residues. CDR1 is SNHLY, CDR2 FYNNEI, per germline. This CDR3 reads CASSESDSTYGYTF. Written as DNA, the CDR3 is TGTGCCAGCAGTGAATCGGACAGCACCTATGGCTACACCTTC.

The sample holds one count of this clone. The chain employs TRBV29-1 and TRBJ2-1; the match to TRBD2 covers 10 bases. CDR1 and CDR2 from the germline V gene are SQVTM and ANQGSEA. V shed 7 bases, J shed 5 bases, and the junction held 17 bases outside the gene matches. The CDR3 length is 17 residues. CDR3 region: CSAISGLAGVRNNEQFF. The CDR3 DNA sequence: TGCAGCGCGATATCGGGTCTAGCGGGAGTTCGTAACAATGAGCAGTTCTTC.

The chain is built from TRBV10-3 and TRBJ2-7, with 7 positions matching TRBD1. The V gene's germline CDR1 is ENHRY and CDR2 SYGVKD. Germline trimming cut 10 bases from V and 0 bases from J; bases unmatched to any gene: 9. CDR3 length equals 14 residues. In DNA form, the CDR3 reads TGTGCCACCCCGGTGGGGACAGACTCCTACGAGCAGTACTTC. Encoded protein: CATPVGTDSYEQYF.

Remarks on this clone: The sample carries other DNA sequences with the same CDR3. V and J are TRBV4-1 and TRBJ2-2; the D is unclear. CDR1 is MGHRA, CDR2 YSYEKL, per germline. V was trimmed by 3 bases and J by 2 bases, leaving 7 bases between them. This CDR3 contains 14 residues. The CDR3 protein is CASSQELNTGELFF. DNA for the CDR3: TGCGCCAGCAGCCAGGAACTAAACACCGGGGAGCTGTTTTTT.

This chain connects TRBV7-9 to TRBJ2-1, with 10 bases fitting TRBD2. In germline, CDR1 is SEHNR, CDR2 FQNEAQ (reference sequence). With 3 bases clipped from V and 7 bases from J, the junction kept 6 bases outside the gene matches. The length of the CDR3 is 15 residues. CDR3 nucleotides: TGTGCCAGCAGCTTGCTAGCGGGAGCCCAAAATGAGCAGTTCTTC. This encodes CASSLLAGAQNEQFF.

Of note for this clone: The same CDR3 also results from other DNA sequences found in this sample. This chain links TRBV5-1 with TRBJ1-1, with D hard to call. Germline CDR1 and CDR2: SGHRS and YFSETQ. The V gene lost 1 base and the J gene lost 1 base, with 8 bases spanning the gap. The CDR3 loop spans 14 amino acids. The CDR3 DNA is TGCGCCAGCAGCTTGAGAGGCGGGAACACTGAAGCTTTCTTT. It codes for CASSLRGGNTEAFF.